This entry describes one TCR beta chain. Its target antigen remains unknown. Within one base of it there is no much larger clone, and no base qualities were kept. The data belong to a study of a mutant IDH1 vaccine in newly diagnosed glioma (dated by TCRdb to the early 2020s). About the full investigation: Vaccination started 4-6 weeks after radiotherapy alone, or was given together with temozolomide cycles in the groups whose treatment included chemotherapy. Of the 25 to 35 patients who were treated, about 62% were male and around 40% were female, and the mean age was around 40 years. Prior to enrollment, standard therapy consisting of radiotherapy alone, temozolomide alone, or radiochemotherapy with temozolomide had been administered to patients, with the combination being received by most patients. The week-35 safety follow-up took place at visit V12, and the week-47 end of study took place at visit V13. Six visits were used for peripheral blood collection: V03 (baseline), V05, V07, V10, V12 and V13. For exploratory analyses, approximately 25 treated patients had longitudinal TCRB deep sequencing done wherever samples were available.

Libraries were prepared through the immunoSEQ multiplex PCR assay. Rearranged TCR beta chain sequences were amplified using the hsTCRB Kit according to the manufacturer's protocol. Sequencing of TCRB libraries was carried out on an Illumina MiSeq. The study's own analysis went as follows. The proprietary platform of the kit vendor was used for demultiplexing, trimming and gene mapping. TCRdb limited this immuneACCESS table to in-frame rearrangements with V and J called. A share of clones is missing; checked studies link under half to unresolved V genes, and the rest is unexplained. D and trimming come from the DNA, and the V and J calls and clone size come from that table. The sample table shows 45,000 to 55,000 clones, and 70% to 85% are seen once. The ten largest clones add up to 6% to 8% of the sample. CDR3 length: 14 amino acids, cysteine to phenylalanine. Only the CDR3 DNA is retained, 42 bases long and in frame from the first base.

The time point label for this specimen denotes: week 35, safety follow-up. Each vaccine dose, consisting of 300 ug of a 20-mer mutant IDH1 peptide in Montanide, was administered subcutaneously with topical imiquimod. Patients were given eight vaccinations, in weeks 1, 3, 5, 7, 11, 15, 19 and 23, which matched visits V03 through V10. Donors had newly diagnosed WHO grade 3 or 4 IDH1-mutant astrocytomas with loss of nuclear ATRX. The samples were drawn from NOA16, a multicentre, single-arm, open-label phase I trial in Germany that tested a mutant IDH1 peptide vaccine in humans for the first time. The DNeasy Blood and Tissue Kit was used to extract genomic DNA from EDTA blood for TCRB sequencing. Points the paper makes about the study in general: Pseudoprogression appeared unrelated to alterations in the top peripheral T cell clonotypes detected by TCRB sequencing. The authors noted that analyses of patient blood samples could not be reproduced because of sample limitations. Immune responses induced by the vaccine were seen in roughly 95% of patients across multiple MHC alleles. PBMC samples for TCRB deep sequencing were selected based on availability.

This clonotype was sampled from a man in his forties with glioma. The chain is encoded by TRBV21-1 joined to TRBJ2-7; TRBD1 was called by the table and not checked on the DNA. TRBV21-1 is shown as a pseudogene. This material consisted of PBMCs, taken from a glioma patient whose treatment included an IDH1 peptide vaccine. This receptor carries the CDR3 CASRPLDRLYEQYF. The sequenced DNA: TGTGCCAGCCGGCCCCTGGACAGGCTCTACGAGCAGTACTTC.